This TCR beta chain was recorded in a study of beta chain features in type 1 diabetes. As for the study in general: Summed over all samples, the examined sorted cells came to 107,917,701. General study points: Patients and controls would be equally affected if PCR favored shorter templates. Among patients, naive, central memory and Treg TCRB repertoires appeared more similar than among healthy donors.

CD4+ naive, central memory, regulatory and stem cell-like memory subsets were isolated by sorting on CD45RO/CCR7/CD25/CD127/CD95/CD27. The V gene's germline CDR1 is GTSNPN and CDR2 SVGIG (reference sequence). The CDR3 is 13 residues long. Trimming took off 2 bases at V and 3 bases at J, with 11 bases between the two ends. This clone was detected a few times. Its antigen remains unknown. The isolated RNA, all of it, was reverse transcribed, so expressed TCRB transcripts were what got sequenced. The data were produced by immunoSEQ multiplex PCR, yet TCRdb's version contains in-frame clones alone and is incomplete. In the table there are roughly 310,000 clones, roughly 9.6% of which are singletons.

The receptor comes from a woman in her 30s in good health. This sequence joins TRBV30 and TRBJ2-7; D call uncertain. The source material was naive CD4+ T cells from blood. The CDR3 sequence: CAWSSGVNYEQYF. In DNA form, the CDR3 reads TGTGCCTGGAGTTCTGGAGTTAACTACGAGCAGTACTTC.